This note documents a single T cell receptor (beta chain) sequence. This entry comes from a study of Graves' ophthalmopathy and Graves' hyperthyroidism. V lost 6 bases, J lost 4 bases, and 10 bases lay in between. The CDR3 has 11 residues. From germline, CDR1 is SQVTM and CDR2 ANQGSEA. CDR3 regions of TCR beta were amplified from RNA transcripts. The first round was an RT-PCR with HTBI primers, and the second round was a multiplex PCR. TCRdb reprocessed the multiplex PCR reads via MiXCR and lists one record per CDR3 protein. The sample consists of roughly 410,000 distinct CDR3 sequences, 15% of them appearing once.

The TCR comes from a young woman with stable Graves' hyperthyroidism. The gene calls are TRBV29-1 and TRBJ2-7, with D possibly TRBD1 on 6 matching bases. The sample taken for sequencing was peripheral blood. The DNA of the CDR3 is TGCAGCGTCCGGGACACGTACGAGCAGTACTTC. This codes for CSVRDTYEQYF.